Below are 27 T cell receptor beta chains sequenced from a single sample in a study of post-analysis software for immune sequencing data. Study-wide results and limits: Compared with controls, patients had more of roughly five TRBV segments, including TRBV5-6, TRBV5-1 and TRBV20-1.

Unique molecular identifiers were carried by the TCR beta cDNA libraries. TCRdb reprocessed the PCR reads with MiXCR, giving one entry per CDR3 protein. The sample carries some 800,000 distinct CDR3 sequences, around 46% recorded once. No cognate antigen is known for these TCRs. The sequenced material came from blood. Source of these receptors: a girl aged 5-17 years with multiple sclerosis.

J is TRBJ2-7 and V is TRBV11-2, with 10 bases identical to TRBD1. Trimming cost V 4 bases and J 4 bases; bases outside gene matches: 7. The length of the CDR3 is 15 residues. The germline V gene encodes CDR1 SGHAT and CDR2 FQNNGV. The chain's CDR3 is CASSSNPGQGYEQYF. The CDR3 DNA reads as TGTGCCAGCAGCTCGAACCCGGGACAGGGGTACGAGCAGTACTTC.

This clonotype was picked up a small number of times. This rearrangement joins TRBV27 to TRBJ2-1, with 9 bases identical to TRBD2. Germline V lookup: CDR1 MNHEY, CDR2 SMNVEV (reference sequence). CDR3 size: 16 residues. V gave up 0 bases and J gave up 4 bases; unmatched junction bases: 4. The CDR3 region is CASSLSTSGWYNEQFF. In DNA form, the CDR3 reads TGTGCCAGCAGTTTATCGACTAGCGGATGGTACAATGAGCAGTTCTTC.

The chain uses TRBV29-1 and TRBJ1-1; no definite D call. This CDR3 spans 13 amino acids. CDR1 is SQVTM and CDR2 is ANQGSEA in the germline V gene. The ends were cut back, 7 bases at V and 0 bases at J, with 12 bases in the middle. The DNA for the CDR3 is TGCAGCGCCGAAGCCGGACTGAACACTGAAGCTTTCTTT. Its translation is CSAEAGLNTEAFF.

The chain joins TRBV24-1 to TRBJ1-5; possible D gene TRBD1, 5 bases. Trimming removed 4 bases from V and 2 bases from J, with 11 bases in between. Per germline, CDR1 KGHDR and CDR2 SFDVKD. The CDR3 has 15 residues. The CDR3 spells CATSEGGLGNQPQHF. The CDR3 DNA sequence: TGTGCCACCAGTGAGGGGGGATTGGGCAATCAGCCCCAGCATTTT.

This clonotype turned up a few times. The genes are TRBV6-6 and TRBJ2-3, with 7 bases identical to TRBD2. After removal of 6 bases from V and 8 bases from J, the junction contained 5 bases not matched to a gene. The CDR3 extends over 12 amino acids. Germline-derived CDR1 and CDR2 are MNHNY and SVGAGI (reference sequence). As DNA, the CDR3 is TGTGCCAGCAGGTCCACTAGCGCTACGCAGTATTTT. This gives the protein CASRSTSATQYF.

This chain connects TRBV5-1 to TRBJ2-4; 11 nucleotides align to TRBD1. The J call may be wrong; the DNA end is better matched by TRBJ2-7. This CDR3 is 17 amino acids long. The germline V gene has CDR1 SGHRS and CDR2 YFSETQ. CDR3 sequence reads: CASSLGHSGTGGYEQYF. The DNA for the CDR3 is TGCGCCAGCAGCTTGGGCCACTCCGGGACAGGGGGCTACGAGCAGTACTTC.

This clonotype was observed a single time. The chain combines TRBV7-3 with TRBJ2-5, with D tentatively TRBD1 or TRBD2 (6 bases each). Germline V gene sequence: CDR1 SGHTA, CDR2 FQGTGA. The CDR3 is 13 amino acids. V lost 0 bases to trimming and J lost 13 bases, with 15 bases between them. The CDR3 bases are TGTGCCAGCAGCTTAACGGGGGGCCTGGAAATGTACTTC. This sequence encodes CASSLTGGLEMYF.

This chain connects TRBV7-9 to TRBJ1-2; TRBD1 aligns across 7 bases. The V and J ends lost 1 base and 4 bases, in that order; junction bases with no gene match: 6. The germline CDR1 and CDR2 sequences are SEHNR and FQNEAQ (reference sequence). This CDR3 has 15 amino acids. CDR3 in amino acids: CASSLDGQAGYGYTF. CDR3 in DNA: TGTGCCAGCAGCTTAGACGGACAGGCGGGCTATGGCTACACCTTC. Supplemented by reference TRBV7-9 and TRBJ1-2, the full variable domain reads DTGVSQNPRHKITKRGQNVTFRCDPISEHNRLYWYRQTLGQGPEFLTYFQNEAQLEKSRLLSDRFSAERPKGSFSTLEIQRTEQGDSAMYLCASSLDGQAGYGYTFGSGTRLTVV.

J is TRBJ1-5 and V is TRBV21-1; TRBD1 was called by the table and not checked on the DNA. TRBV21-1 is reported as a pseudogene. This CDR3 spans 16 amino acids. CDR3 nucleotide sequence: TGTGCCAGCAGCGGCCAGGGACAGGGAACGGGGCAGCCCCAGCATTTT. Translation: CASSGQGQGTGQPQHF.

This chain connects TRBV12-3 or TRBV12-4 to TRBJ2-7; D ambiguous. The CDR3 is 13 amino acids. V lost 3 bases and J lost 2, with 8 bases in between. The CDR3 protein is CASSFASTYEQYF. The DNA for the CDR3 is TGTGCCAGCAGTTTTGCCAGTACCTACGAGCAGTACTTC.

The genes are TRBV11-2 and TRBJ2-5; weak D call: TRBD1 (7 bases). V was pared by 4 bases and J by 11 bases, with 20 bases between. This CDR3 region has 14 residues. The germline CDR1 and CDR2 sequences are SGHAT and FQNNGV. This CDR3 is CASSWLGGSGEQYF. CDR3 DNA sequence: TGTGCCAGCAGCTGGCTAGGGGGCTCGGGAGAGCAGTACTTC.

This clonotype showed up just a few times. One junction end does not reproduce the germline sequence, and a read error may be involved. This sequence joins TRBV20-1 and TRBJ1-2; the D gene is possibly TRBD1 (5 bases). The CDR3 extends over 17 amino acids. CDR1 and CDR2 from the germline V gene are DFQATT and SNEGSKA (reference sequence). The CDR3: CSARGAEGLPGDYGYTF. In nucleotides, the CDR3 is TGCAGTGCCAGAGGGGCGGAAGGTCTCCCCGGGGACTATGGCTACACCTTC.

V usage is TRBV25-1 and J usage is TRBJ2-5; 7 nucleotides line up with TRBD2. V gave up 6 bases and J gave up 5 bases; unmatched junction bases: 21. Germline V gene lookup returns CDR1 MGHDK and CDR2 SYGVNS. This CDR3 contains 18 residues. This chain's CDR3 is CASSSNFAMGGRGETQYF. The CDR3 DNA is TGTGCCAGCAGCTCGAACTTCGCGATGGGGGGGAGAGGCGAGACCCAGTACTTC.

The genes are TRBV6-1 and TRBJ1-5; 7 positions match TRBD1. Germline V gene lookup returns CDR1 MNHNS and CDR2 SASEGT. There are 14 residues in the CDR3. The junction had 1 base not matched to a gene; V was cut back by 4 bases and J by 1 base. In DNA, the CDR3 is TGTGCCAGCAGTGGCAGGGGGAGCAATCAGCCCCAGCATTTT. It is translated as CASSGRGSNQPQHF.

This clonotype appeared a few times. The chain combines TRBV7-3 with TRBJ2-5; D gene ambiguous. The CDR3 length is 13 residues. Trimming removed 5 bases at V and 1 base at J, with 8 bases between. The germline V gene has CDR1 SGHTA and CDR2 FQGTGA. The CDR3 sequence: CASSAEPQETQYF. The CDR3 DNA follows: TGTGCCAGCAGCGCCGAACCCCAAGAGACCCAGTACTTC.

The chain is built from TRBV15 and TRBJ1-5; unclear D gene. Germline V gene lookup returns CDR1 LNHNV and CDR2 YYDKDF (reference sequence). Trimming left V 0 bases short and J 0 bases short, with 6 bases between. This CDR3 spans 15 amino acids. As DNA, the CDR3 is TGTGCCACCAGCAGAGACAGAAGTAGCAATCAGCCCCAGCATTTT. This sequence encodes CATSRDRSSNQPQHF.

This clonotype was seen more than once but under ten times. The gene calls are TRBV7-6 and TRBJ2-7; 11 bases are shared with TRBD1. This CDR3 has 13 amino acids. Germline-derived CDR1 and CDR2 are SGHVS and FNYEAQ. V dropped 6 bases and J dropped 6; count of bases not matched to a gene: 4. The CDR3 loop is CASSSGTGGEQYF. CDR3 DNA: TGTGCCAGCAGTTCCGGGACAGGGGGCGAGCAGTACTTC.

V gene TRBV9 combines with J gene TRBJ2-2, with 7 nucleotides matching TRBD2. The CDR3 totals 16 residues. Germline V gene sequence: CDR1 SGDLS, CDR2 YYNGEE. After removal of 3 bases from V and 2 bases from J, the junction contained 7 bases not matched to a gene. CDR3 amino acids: CASSEEPGGNTGELFF. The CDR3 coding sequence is TGTGCCAGCAGCGAGGAGCCGGGGGGAAACACCGGGGAGCTGTTTTTT.

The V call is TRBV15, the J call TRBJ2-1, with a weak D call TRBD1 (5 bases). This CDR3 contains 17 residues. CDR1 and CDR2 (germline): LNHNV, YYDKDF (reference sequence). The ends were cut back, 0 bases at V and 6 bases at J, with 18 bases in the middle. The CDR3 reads CATSRDKGPGSANEQFF. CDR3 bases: TGTGCCACCAGCAGAGATAAAGGCCCAGGGTCTGCCAATGAGCAGTTCTTC. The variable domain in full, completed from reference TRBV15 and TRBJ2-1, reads DAMVIQNPRYQVTQFGKPVTLSCSQTLNHNVMYWYQQKSSQAPKLLFHYYDKDFNNEADTPDNFQSRRPNTSFCFLDIRSPGLGDTAMYLCATSRDKGPGSANEQFFGPGTRLTVL.

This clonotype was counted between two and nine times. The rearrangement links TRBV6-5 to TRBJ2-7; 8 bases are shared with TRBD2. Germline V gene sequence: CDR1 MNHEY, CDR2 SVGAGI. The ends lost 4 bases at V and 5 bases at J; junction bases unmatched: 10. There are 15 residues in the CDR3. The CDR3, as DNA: TGTGCCAGCAGTTTCGGCCCGGGAGGGGCCAACGAGCAGTACTTC. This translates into CASSFGPGGANEQYF.

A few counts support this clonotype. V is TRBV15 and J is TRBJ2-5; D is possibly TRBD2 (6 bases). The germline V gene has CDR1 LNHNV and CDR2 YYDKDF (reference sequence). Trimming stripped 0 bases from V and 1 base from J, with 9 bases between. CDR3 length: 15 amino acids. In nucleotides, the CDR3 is TGTGCCACCAGCAGAGATCTGGGAGGCCAAGAGACCCAGTACTTC. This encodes CATSRDLGGQETQYF.

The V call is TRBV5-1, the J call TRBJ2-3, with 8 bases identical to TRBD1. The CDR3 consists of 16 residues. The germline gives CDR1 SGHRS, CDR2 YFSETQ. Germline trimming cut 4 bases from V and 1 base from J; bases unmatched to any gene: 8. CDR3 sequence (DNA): TGCGCCAGCAGCCGCGGGCAGGGGGCAGGCACAGATACGCAGTATTTT. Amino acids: CASSRGQGAGTDTQYF.

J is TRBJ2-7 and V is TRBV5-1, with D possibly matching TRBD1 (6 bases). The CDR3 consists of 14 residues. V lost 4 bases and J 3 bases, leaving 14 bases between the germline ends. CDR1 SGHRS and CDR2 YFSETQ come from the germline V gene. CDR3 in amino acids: CASSTGQPSYEQYF. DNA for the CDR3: TGCGCCAGCAGCACCGGACAGCCTAGCTACGAGCAGTACTTC.

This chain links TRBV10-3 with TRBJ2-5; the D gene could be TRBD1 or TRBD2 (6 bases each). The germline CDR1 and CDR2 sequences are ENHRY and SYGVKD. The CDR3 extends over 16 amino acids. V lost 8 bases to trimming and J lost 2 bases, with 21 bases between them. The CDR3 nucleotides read TGTGCCATCGCCGAACTAGCAGGGGAGCTTCAAGAGACCCAGTACTTC. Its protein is CAIAELAGELQETQYF.

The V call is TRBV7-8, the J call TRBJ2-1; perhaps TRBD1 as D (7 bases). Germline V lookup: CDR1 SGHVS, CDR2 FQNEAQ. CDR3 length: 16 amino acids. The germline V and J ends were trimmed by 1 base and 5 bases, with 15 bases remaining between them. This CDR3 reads CASSLVSGGSHNEQFF. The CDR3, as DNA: TGTGCCAGCAGCTTAGTTTCAGGGGGGAGTCACAATGAGCAGTTCTTC.

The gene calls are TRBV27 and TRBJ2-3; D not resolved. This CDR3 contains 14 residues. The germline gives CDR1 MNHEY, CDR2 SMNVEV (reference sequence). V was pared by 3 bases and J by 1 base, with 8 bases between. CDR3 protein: CASSFYTRTDTQYF. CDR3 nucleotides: TGTGCCAGCAGTTTCTATACTCGCACAGATACGCAGTATTTT.

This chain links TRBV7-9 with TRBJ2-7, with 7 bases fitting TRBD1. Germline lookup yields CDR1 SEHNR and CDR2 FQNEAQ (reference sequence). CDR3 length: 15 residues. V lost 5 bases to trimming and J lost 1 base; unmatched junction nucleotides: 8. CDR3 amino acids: CASSTQGLESYEQYF. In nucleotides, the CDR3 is TGTGCCAGCAGCACACAGGGGCTTGAGTCCTACGAGCAGTACTTC.